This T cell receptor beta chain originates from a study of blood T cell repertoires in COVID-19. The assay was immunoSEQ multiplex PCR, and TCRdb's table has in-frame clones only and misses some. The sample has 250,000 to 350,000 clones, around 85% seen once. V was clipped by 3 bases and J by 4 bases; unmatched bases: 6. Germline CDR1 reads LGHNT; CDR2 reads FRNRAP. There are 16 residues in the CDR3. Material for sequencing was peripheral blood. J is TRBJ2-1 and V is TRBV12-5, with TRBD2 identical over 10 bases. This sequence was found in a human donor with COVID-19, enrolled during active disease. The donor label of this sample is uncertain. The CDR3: CASGFRGLAEYNEQFF. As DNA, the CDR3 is TGTGCTAGTGGTTTCCGTGGACTAGCGGAGTACAATGAGCAGTTCTTC.